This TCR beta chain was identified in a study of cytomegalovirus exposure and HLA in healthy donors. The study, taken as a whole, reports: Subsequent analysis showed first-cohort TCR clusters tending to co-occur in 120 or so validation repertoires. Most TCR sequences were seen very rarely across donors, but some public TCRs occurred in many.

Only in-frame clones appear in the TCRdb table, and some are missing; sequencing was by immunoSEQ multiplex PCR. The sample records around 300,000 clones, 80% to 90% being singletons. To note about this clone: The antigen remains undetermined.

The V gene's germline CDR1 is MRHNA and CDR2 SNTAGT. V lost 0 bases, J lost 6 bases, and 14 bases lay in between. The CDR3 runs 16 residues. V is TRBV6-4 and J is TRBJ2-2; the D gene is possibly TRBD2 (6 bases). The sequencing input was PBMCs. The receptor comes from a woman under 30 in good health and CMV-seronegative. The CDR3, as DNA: TGTGCCAGCAGTGACTCGAATAGGCGGAGGGCCGGGGAGCTGTTTTTT. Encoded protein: CASSDSNRRRAGELFF.